The 10 T cell receptor beta chains below all came from one sample that was sequenced in a study of blood T cell repertoires in COVID-19. Generated by immunoSEQ multiplex PCR, the TCRdb table keeps only in-frame clones and is missing some. The table lists some 180,000 clones, about 85% of them singletons, with 20% to 25% in the top ten. Material for sequencing was peripheral blood. The receptors were sampled from a man between 60 and 75 years old with active or convalescent COVID-19.

This clone was picked up a small number of times. V usage is TRBV24-1 and J usage is TRBJ2-7, with a tentative D call TRBD1 (6 bases). Germline V gene sequence: CDR1 KGHDR, CDR2 SFDVKD. V was clipped by 4 bases and J by 2 bases, with 17 bases between them. The CDR3 extends over 16 amino acids. The CDR3 sequence is CATSEPAPGTPYEQYF. The CDR3 nucleotides are TGTGCCACCAGTGAGCCAGCCCCGGGGACACCCTACGAGCAGTACTTC.

This clone showed up just once. CDR3 DNA sequence: TGCAGCGTCGGGACAGGGCTCTACAATGAGCAGTTCTTC. Its protein is CSVGTGLYNEQFF. V and J are TRBV29-1 and TRBJ2-1; 9 bases fit TRBD1. The CDR3 is 13 amino acids. J gave up 3 bases and V 6 bases, and 3 bases lay outside the gene matches. Germline V gives CDR1 SQVTM, CDR2 ANQGSEA.

This clone occurred a few times. The chain has TRBV7-3 and TRBJ1-6; TRBD1 agrees at 7 bases. The trim removed 1 base at V and 10 bases at J, leaving 4 bases unmatched. Germline CDR1 SGHTA, CDR2 FQGTGA. This CDR3 is 14 amino acids long. The CDR3 DNA reads as TGTGCCAGCAGCTTAAGGCAGGGGGAGTCACCCCTCCACTTT. Translation gives CASSLRQGESPLHF. Full variable domain (rest looked up from reference TRBV7-3 and TRBJ1-6): GAGVSQTPSNKVTEKGKYVELRCDPISGHTALYWYRQSLGQGPEFLIYFQGTGAADDSGLPNDRFFAVRPEGSVSTLKIQRTERGDSAVYLCASSLRQGESPLHFGNGTRLTVT.

The gene calls are TRBV7-3 and TRBJ1-1; TRBD1 is a possible D gene (6 bases). Trimming cost V 7 bases and J 1 base, with 16 bases left between them. In germline, CDR1 is SGHTA, CDR2 FQGTGA. This CDR3 has 15 amino acids. CDR3 nucleotide sequence: TGTGCCAGCATTCGAGACCCAGGGGCGAACACTGAAGCTTTCTTT. Translated, it gives CASIRDPGANTEAFF. Together with reference TRBV7-3 and TRBJ1-1, the CDR3 gives the full variable domain: GAGVSQTPSNKVTEKGKYVELRCDPISGHTALYWYRQSLGQGPEFLIYFQGTGAADDSGLPNDRFFAVRPEGSVSTLKIQRTERGDSAVYLCASIRDPGANTEAFFGQGTRLTVV.

V gene TRBV29-1 combines with J gene TRBJ1-2; D is perhaps TRBD1 (5 bases). The CDR3 is 13 residues long. Per the germline V gene, CDR1 is SQVTM and CDR2 is ANQGSEA. V lost 2 bases to trimming and J lost 8 bases, with 15 bases between them. The CDR3 DNA sequence: TGCAGCGTTGAAAGAGGTGGGGCCGGCGGCTACACCTTC. Translation: CSVERGGAGGYTF.

This rearrangement joins TRBV6-6 to TRBJ2-7, with 9 bases lining up with TRBD1. The CDR3 covers 13 residues. With 4 bases clipped from V and 6 bases from J, the junction kept 4 bases outside the gene matches. CDR1 is MNHNY and CDR2 is SVGAGI in the germline V gene (reference sequence). The CDR3 spells CASSLGTGTEQYF. CDR3 coding DNA: TGTGCCAGCAGTTTGGGGACAGGGACCGAGCAGTACTTC.

V gene TRBV6-1 combines with J gene TRBJ1-3; TRBD1 might be the D (5 bases). CDR3 size: 17 residues. CDR1 is MNHNS, CDR2 SASEGT, per germline. V was cut by 2 bases and J by 2 bases, with 16 bases left in between. This chain's CDR3 is CASSERTKQGAGNTIYF. CDR3 coding DNA: TGTGCCAGCAGTGAAAGGACAAAACAAGGGGCTGGAAACACCATATATTTT.

This clone was observed a single time. The V call is TRBV5-4, the J call TRBJ1-5; D is unclear. The CDR3 has 13 residues. The V end lost 4 bases, the J end lost 5 bases, and 10 bases lay between the germline ends. Germline loops: CDR1 SGHNT, CDR2 YYREEE (reference sequence). The CDR3 region has the DNA TGTGCCAGCAGCCCGCCCCCGGATCAGCCCCAGCATTTT. Translated: CASSPPPDQPQHF.

This clone was seen once. This chain links TRBV2 with TRBJ2-7; 9 nucleotides line up with TRBD1. This CDR3 is 14 amino acids long. The germline gives CDR1 SNHLY, CDR2 FYNNEI. V lost 2 bases and J lost 6; bases outside the gene matches: 5. CDR3 sequence: CASSEFGQGSEQYF. The DNA for the CDR3 is TGTGCCAGCAGTGAATTCGGACAGGGGTCCGAGCAGTACTTC.

The chain joins TRBV2 to TRBJ1-4; D unclear. This CDR3 has 14 residues. Deletions cut 1 base from V and 3 bases from J, with 6 bases between. Germline V gene data show CDR1 as SNHLY and CDR2 as FYNNEI. The CDR3 here is CASSEGGANEKLFF. CDR3 bases: TGTGCCAGCAGTGAAGGAGGTGCTAATGAAAAACTGTTTTTT.